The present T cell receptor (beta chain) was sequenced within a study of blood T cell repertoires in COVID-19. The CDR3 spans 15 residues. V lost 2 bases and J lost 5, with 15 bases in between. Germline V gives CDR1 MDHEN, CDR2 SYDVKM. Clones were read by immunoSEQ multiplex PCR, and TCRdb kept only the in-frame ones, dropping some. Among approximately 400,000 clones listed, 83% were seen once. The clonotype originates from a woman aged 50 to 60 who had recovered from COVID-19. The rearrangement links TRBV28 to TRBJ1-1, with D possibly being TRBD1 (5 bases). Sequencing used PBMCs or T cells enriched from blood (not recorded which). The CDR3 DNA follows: TGTGCCAGCAGTTTAAGTTGGCCGGGGGGGACTGAAGCTTTCTTT. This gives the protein CASSLSWPGGTEAFF.